This passage covers 9 T cell receptor beta chains from one sample sequenced in a study of blood T cell repertoires in COVID-19. The repertoire was sequenced with immunoSEQ multiplex PCR; TCRdb's copy has only in-frame clones and lacks some. The repertoire consists of about 210,000 clones, with about 91% occurring once and the leading ten covering more than 0.95%. Sequencing input: peripheral blood. The receptors come from a man aged 25-45 years with acute or convalescent COVID-19.

The V and J genes are TRBV7-3 and TRBJ2-1; 11 nucleotides match TRBD2. The CDR3 consists of 15 residues. With 6 bases clipped from V and 4 bases from J, the junction kept 5 bases outside the gene matches. Germline CDR1 is SGHTA and CDR2 is FQGTGA. In DNA form, the CDR3 reads TGTGCCAGCAGTTCGGGACTAGCGGAATACAATGAGCAGTTCTTC. It yields the protein CASSSGLAEYNEQFF.

Written as DNA, the CDR3 is TGTGCCAGCTCACCACCGGTAGCGGGAGGAACAGATACGCAGTATTTT. Protein: CASSPPVAGGTDTQYF. The rearrangement links TRBV18 to TRBJ2-3, with 10 bases that match TRBD2. V gave up 0 bases and J gave up 3 bases; unmatched junction bases: 3. The CDR3 is made up of 16 amino acids. CDR1 and CDR2 (germline): KGHSH, LQKENI.

V is TRBV12-5 and J is TRBJ2-1; 7 bases map to TRBD2. The CDR3 runs 17 residues. The germline V gene has CDR1 LGHNT and CDR2 FRNRAP. V shed 2 bases and J 7 bases; nucleotides not matched to a gene: 14. As DNA, the CDR3 is TGTGCTAGTGGTTTGTCACGGGGAGGGGCGATAGGTAATGAGCAGTTCTTC. This translates into CASGLSRGGAIGNEQFF.

V is TRBV19 and J is TRBJ2-3; 9 bases match TRBD2. Germline assignment: CDR1 LNHDA and CDR2 SQIVND (reference sequence). The trim removed 8 bases at V and 3 bases at J, leaving 9 bases unmatched. This CDR3 region has 15 residues. CDR3 region: CASGSRGGKTDTQYF. The CDR3 nucleotides read TGTGCCAGTGGTTCGCGGGGGGGCAAGACAGATACGCAGTATTTT.

CDR3 coding DNA: TGCGCCAGCAGCTTGGCCGCCGGGACAGGGATTACCTATGGCTACACCTTC. The encoded protein is CASSLAAGTGITYGYTF. The V call is TRBV5-1, the J call TRBJ1-2; 9 positions match TRBD1. The CDR3 consists of 17 residues. The germline V gene encodes CDR1 SGHRS and CDR2 YFSETQ. After removal of 0 bases from V and 4 bases from J, the junction contained 10 bases not matched to a gene.

A remark on this clone: The same CDR3 can be traced to other DNA sequences in this sample. The J gene is TRBJ2-7, the V gene TRBV28, with TRBD2 matching over 9 bases. The junction had 7 bases not matched to a gene; V was cut back by 6 bases and J by 7 bases. Germline CDR1 MDHEN, CDR2 SYDVKM. CDR3 size: 13 residues. The CDR3 bases are TGTGCCAGCAGACCGGGACTAGCAGGGGAGCAGTACTTC. This encodes CASRPGLAGEQYF.

The chain couples TRBV12-3 or TRBV12-4 to TRBJ2-1; possibly TRBD1 for D (5 bases). Trimming removed 3 bases from V and 10 bases from J, with 7 bases in between. This CDR3 is built from 11 residues. CDR3 DNA: TGTGCCAGCAGTTTTAGGGGCGAGCAGTTCTTC. Protein: CASSFRGEQFF.

This rearrangement joins TRBV5-6 to TRBJ2-1; 10 nucleotides agree with TRBD2. There are 16 residues in the CDR3. Per germline, CDR1 SGHDT and CDR2 YYEEEE. The V segment lost 5 bases and the J segment 9 bases; nucleotides outside the gene matches: 14. CDR3 residues: CASRGGPAGGPGEQFF. In nucleotides, the CDR3 is TGTGCCAGCAGGGGGGGTCCAGCGGGAGGGCCGGGTGAGCAGTTCTTC. Full variable domain (rest looked up from reference TRBV5-6 and TRBJ2-1): DAGVTQSPTHLIKTRGQQVTLRCSPKSGHDTVSWYQQALGQGPQFIFQYYEEEERQRGNFPDRFSGHQFPNYSSELNVNALLLGDSALYLCASRGGPAGGPGEQFFGPGTRLTVL.

V usage is TRBV18 and J usage is TRBJ2-1, with 10 bases fitting TRBD1. This CDR3 is built from 14 residues. CDR1 and CDR2 (germline): KGHSH, LQKENI. Trimming took 4 bases from V and 9 from J; bases not matched to a gene: 6. The CDR3 sequence is CASSRQGADGEQFF. The DNA of the CDR3 is TGTGCCAGCTCACGACAGGGGGCTGATGGTGAGCAGTTCTTC.